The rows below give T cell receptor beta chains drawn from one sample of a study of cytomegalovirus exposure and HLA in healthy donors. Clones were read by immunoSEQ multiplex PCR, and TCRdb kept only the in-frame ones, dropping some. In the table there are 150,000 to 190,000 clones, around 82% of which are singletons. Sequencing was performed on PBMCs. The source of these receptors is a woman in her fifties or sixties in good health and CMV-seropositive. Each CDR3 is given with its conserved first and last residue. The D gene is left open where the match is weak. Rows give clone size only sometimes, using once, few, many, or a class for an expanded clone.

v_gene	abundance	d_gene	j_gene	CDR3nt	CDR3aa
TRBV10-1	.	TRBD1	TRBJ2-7	TGCGCCAGCAGTGAGGGACAGGGGGCGTCAGGGGAGCAGTACTTC	CASSEGQGASGEQYF
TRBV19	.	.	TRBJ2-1	TGTGCCAGTGGGGGGATTAACAATGAGCAGTTCTTC	CASGGINNEQFF
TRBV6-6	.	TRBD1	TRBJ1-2	TGTGCCAGCAGTAAGACAGGGGATGGCTACACCTTC	CASSKTGDGYTF
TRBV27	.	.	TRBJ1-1	TGTGCCAGCAGTGTTTTTCCGACAGGGAACACTGAAGCTTTCTTT	CASSVFPTGNTEAFF
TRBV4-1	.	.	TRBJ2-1	TGCGCCAGCAGCCGAGTCTTCTCGGACAACAATGAGCAGTTCTTC	CASSRVFSDNNEQFF
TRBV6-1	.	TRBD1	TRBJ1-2	TGTGCCAGCAGTGAAATAGGGGACAGGGGGCACAGTGGCTACACCTTC	CASSEIGDRGHSGYTF
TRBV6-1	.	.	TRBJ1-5	TGTGCCAGCAGGCGGCTTAATCAGCCCCAGCATTTT	CASRRLNQPQHF
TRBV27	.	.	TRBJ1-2	TGTGCCAGCAGTTTATCGGGAGGGCATGGCTACACCTTC	CASSLSGGHGYTF
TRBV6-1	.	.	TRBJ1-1	TGTGCCAGCAGGGTAACAGGGACCAACACTGAAGCTTTCTTT	CASRVTGTNTEAFF
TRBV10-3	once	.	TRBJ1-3	TGTGCCATCAGTGATACAGGGTCTGGAAACACCATATATTTT	CAISDTGSGNTIYF
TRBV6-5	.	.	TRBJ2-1	TGTGCCAGCAGTGCTTCCTTGGGCCGCAATGAGCAGTTCTTC	CASSASLGRNEQFF
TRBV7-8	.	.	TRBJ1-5	TGTGCCAGCAGCCAACTCAGGGCACCAACGGTGAATCAGCCCCAGCATTTT	CASSQLRAPTVNQPQHF
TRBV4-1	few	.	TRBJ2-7	TGCGCCAGCAGCCACGCGGGGGCCCCCCGCGAGCAGTACTTC	CASSHAGAPREQYF
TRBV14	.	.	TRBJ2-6	TGTGCCAGCAGCCAAGGCTCGAGAAGGGGCTCTGGGGCCAACGTCCTGACTTTC	CASSQGSRRGSGANVLTF
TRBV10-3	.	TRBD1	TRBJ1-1	TGTGCCATCAAGGACAGGGGGCGAGGGTGGAACACTGAAGCTTTCTTT	CAIKDRGRGWNTEAFF
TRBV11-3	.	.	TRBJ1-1	TGTGCCAGCAGCTTAGATAAGGGGGAAGCTTTCTTT	CASSLDKGEAFF
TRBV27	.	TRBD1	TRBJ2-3	TGTGCCAGCAGGAGGACAGGCTTGGGCACAGATACGCAGTATTTT	CASRRTGLGTDTQYF
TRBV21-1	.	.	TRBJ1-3	TGTGCCAGCAGCACCCGACTACGGCCCACGGGGGGAAACACCATATATTTT	CASSTRLRPTGGNTIYF
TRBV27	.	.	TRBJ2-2	TGTGCCAGCAGTCACAGGAACACCGGGGAGCTGTTTTTT	CASSHRNTGELFF
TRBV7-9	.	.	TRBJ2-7	TGTGCCAGCAGCCCCCGACAAGGTCAGGACTCCTACGAGCAGTACTTC	CASSPRQGQDSYEQYF
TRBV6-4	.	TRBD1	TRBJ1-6	TGTGCCAGCAGTGAATTGGACAGGGGTACACCCCTCCACTTT	CASSELDRGTPLHF
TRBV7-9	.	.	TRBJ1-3	TGTTCCAGCAGCTTAACGGACACCATATATTTT	CSSSLTDTIYF
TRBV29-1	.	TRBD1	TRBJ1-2	TGCAGCGTTTGGGACTCGGACAGGGGTGCGTATGGCTACACCTTC	CSVWDSDRGAYGYTF
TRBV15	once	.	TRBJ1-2	TGTGCCACCAGCAGAGATATTGGGGGCAGAGATGGCTACACCTTC	CATSRDIGGRDGYTF
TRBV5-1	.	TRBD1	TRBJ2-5	TGCGCCAGCAGCTTCCGGGACAGGCGTCAGAGTCTCGGGTACCAAGAGACCCAGTACTTC	CASSFRDRRQSLGYQETQYF
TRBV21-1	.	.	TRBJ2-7	TGTGCCAGCAGCCCCCGCGCTAGCGGGGGCTACGAGCAGTACTTC	CASSPRASGGYEQYF
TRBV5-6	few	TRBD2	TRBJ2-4	TGTGCCAGCAGCTCCGGGACTAGCATTCAGTACTTC	CASSSGTSIQYF
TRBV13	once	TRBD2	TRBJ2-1	TGTGCCAGCAGCACGAGACTCGGGGGGGGGTACAATGAGCAGTTCTTC	CASSTRLGGGYNEQFF
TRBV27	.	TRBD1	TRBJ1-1	TGTGCCTCCTCGCGGGACAGGAGGACTGAAGCTTTCTTT	CASSRDRRTEAFF